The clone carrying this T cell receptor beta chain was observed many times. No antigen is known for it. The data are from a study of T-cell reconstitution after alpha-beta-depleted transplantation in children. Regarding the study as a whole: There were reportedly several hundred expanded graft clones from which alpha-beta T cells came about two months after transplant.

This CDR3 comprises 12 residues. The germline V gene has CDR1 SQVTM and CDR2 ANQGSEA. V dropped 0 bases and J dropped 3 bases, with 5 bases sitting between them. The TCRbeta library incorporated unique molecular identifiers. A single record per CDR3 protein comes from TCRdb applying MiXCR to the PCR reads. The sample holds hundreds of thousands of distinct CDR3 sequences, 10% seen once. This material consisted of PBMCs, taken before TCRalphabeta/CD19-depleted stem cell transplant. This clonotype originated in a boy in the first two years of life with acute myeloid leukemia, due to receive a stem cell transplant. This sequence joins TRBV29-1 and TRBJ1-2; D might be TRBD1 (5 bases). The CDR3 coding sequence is TGCAGCGTTGAAGAACAGGACTATGGCTACACCTTC. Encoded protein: CSVEEQDYGYTF.